This passage covers 10 T cell receptor beta chains from one sample sequenced in a study of CXCR3-negative and CXCR3-positive naive CD8 T cells. Study-wide findings and caveats: The study found more hydrophobic TRB CDR3s in CXCR3-positive naive cells than in CXCR3-negative naive cells.

What these receptors recognize is not known. Carrying UMI labels, the TRB cDNA libraries were prepared through 5' RACE. After re-calling the 5' RACE reads, TCRdb lists one entry per CDR3 protein, DNA absent. The clone table shows more than 100,000 distinct CDR3 sequences, with the ten largest holding 0.41%. Sequencing used naive CXCR3+ CD8+ T cells from blood. Subset defined: CD45RO-CCR7+CD27+CD95- naive CD8+ T cells expressing CXCR3 (TNR3+). The origin of the receptors is a human donor in good health. Some clones in this sample may be carry-over from other donors' samples.

The J gene is TRBJ1-4, the V gene TRBV19; absent DNA, TCRdb's TRBD1 call cannot be checked. The germline V gene encodes CDR1 LNHDA and CDR2 SQIVND (reference sequence). The CDR3 runs to 13 residues. CDR3 in amino acids: CASRDRGNEKLFF.

This chain joins TRBV5-1 and TRBJ1-1. There are 13 residues in the CDR3. The germline gives CDR1 SGHRS, CDR2 YFSETQ. CDR3 region: CASSLARDFEAFF.

V gene TRBV29-1 combines with J gene TRBJ2-7; TCRdb proposes TRBD1, but this gene call is untestable without DNA. Germline CDR1 SQVTM, CDR2 ANQGSEA. The CDR3 is 13 amino acids. CDR3 region: CSVTGGLSYEQYF.

The V call is TRBV28, the J call TRBJ2-7. This CDR3 comprises 14 residues. Germline V CDR1 and CDR2: MDHEN, SYDVKM. The CDR3 loop reads CASSFLVPSYEQYF.

CDR3: CASSFRGIRSNEQFF. This chain uses TRBV28 with TRBJ2-1; the TRBD2 assignment by TCRdb is unverifiable without DNA. The CDR3 spans 15 residues. From germline, CDR1 is MDHEN and CDR2 SYDVKM.

The chain joins TRBV7-9 to TRBJ1-2. CDR1 and CDR2 from the germline V gene are SEHNR and FQNEAQ (reference sequence). The CDR3 runs to 13 residues. The CDR3 loop reads CASSLAGDNGYTF.

The rearrangement links TRBV5-1 to TRBJ1-1; TCRdb designates TRBD1, a call that cannot be tested without DNA. Germline values: CDR1 SGHRS, CDR2 YFSETQ. CDR3 length: 14 amino acids. Here the CDR3 reads CASSSTGIGTEAFF. Supplemented by reference TRBV5-1 and TRBJ1-1, the full variable domain reads KAGVTQTPRYLIKTRGQQVTLSCSPISGHRSVSWYQQTPGQGLQFLFEYFSETQRNKGNFPGRFSGRQFSNSRSEMNVSTLELGDSALYLCASSSTGIGTEAFFGQGTRLTVV.

The rearrangement uses TRBV15 and TRBJ2-7. The CDR3 runs 14 residues. CDR1 LNHNV and CDR2 YYDKDF come from the germline V gene (reference sequence). The CDR3 is CATSSPRFFVEQYF.

The CDR3 loop reads CAISESGLYGSRFNEQFF. The chain joins TRBV10-3 to TRBJ2-1; TCRdb reports TRBD2, a call that lacks DNA to check it against. Per the germline V gene, CDR1 is ENHRY and CDR2 is SYGVKD. The CDR3 contains 18 residues.

The chain combines TRBV5-4 with TRBJ2-5; absent DNA, TCRdb's TRBD2 call cannot be checked. Germline V lookup: CDR1 SGHNT, CDR2 YYREEE (reference sequence). This CDR3 region has 15 residues. The chain's CDR3 is CASSPGLAGAETQYF.